The source of this TCR beta chain is a study of control samples from healthy donors and cancer patients. Using immunoSEQ multiplex PCR, the repertoire was profiled, and TCRdb retains in-frame clones only, with some absent. This repertoire shows tens of thousands of clones, 85% to 90% found once; its top ten account for almost 6%. The sequenced sample was PBMCs. This clonotype was obtained from a man aged 55 to 69 with colorectal cancer.

The CDR3 is CASSPGLNQPQHF. The CDR3, as DNA: TGTGCCAGCAGTCCGGGCCTCAATCAGCCCCAGCATTTT. V and J are TRBV6-2 or TRBV6-3 and TRBJ1-5; no clear D. Germline CDR1 reads MNHEY; CDR2 reads SVGEGT. The CDR3 spans 13 residues. The V and J ends lost 5 bases and 3 bases respectively, with 8 bases between them.